There are many counts of the clone carrying this T cell receptor beta chain. Antigen unknown. The CDR3 totals 15 residues. Germline assignment: CDR1 SGHTA and CDR2 FQGNSA. V was cut by 1 base and J by 3 bases, with 12 bases left in between. The source of the sample is a study of regulatory T cells in long-lasting Graves disease. Broader study findings: Those with persistent disease had in common more public clonotypes (around 2,500) than new patients (approximately 970).

Arm-PCR with iRepertoire HTBI primers amplified the CDR3 regions for these TCR beta libraries. MiXCR, run by TCRdb on the multiplex PCR reads, gives a single entry per CDR3 protein. The sample includes roughly 400,000 distinct CDR3 sequences, 20% to 25% of them seen just once. Time point in this sample: persistent/refractory GD, antithyroid drugs over 5 years with positive TRAb. RNA isolated from PBMCs was used to make the TCR library. The material sequenced was peripheral blood mononuclear cells (PBMCs), taken when the disease was refractory, from a patient treated with antithyroid drugs. This rearrangement joins TRBV7-2 to TRBJ1-2; D may be TRBD1 (5 bases). This sequence was found in a female donor with Graves disease. The CDR3 DNA reads TGTGCCAGCAGCTTAGGGGAGCGGGGCGACTATGGCTACACCTTC. It yields the protein CASSLGERGDYGYTF.